This T cell receptor beta chain was captured in a study of early T cells in non-severe SARS-CoV-2 infection. Separate cDNA molecules each had unique molecular identifiers attached to them. TCRdb passed the 5' RACE reads through MiXCR, listing each CDR3 protein once. The table shows about 80,000 distinct CDR3 sequences, with less than 15% occurring only once. CDR3 size: 14 residues. V lost 6 bases to trimming and J lost 8 bases, with 20 bases between them. The germline CDR1 and CDR2 sequences are DFQATT and SNEGSKA (reference sequence). Sequenced: whole blood. This chain uses TRBV20-1 with TRBJ2-1, with D perhaps matching TRBD1 or TRBD2 (5 bases each). This clonotype was sampled from an adult who was a healthcare worker with PCR-confirmed SARS-CoV-2 infection or an uninfected control (not recorded which). The CDR3 bases are TGCAGTGCCCGAGGGCAGGGTGAGCTCCATGAGCAGTTCTTC. Its translation: CSARGQGELHEQFF.